The sequence of this T cell receptor beta chain was determined in a study of OX40 agonist ivuxolimab in advanced cancers. Overall study findings and caveats: Among the nonresponders, some also had low normalized T-cell clonal expansion. Expansion of clones was among the lowest in partial responders at 0.1-3.0 mg/kg. It was not determined which antigens were specifically recognized by the peripheral T cells that had undergone clonal expansion.

Turning to this clone: What it binds is not known. At the DNA level, this CDR3 is encoded by other sequences in the same sample as well.

CDR1 is SGDLS and CDR2 is YYNGEE in the germline V gene. V shed 0 bases and J 2 bases; nucleotides not matched to a gene: 1. The CDR3 length is 14 residues. The assay was immunoSEQ multiplex PCR, and TCRdb's table has in-frame clones only and misses some. The sample yields fewer than 95,000 clones, 70% to 85% seen once. This chain links TRBV9 with TRBJ1-2; 7 bases map to TRBD1. The material was CD4+ or CD8+ T cells sorted from blood, obtained in a trial of the OX40 agonist ivuxolimab. This clonotype was obtained from an adult with an advanced solid tumor such as melanoma, head and neck, liver or kidney cancer. CDR3 coding DNA: TGTGCCAGCAGCGTAGCCAGGGGGAACTATGGCTACACCTTC. Its translation: CASSVARGNYGYTF.